Listed here are 24 T cell receptor beta chains from one sample, sequenced in a study of blood T cell repertoires in COVID-19. Generated by immunoSEQ multiplex PCR, the TCRdb table keeps only in-frame clones and is missing some. The table lists about 96,000 clones, approximately 84% of them singletons. Sequenced input: peripheral blood. The receptors were gathered from an older woman with acute or convalescent COVID-19.

The rearrangement joins TRBV5-1 to TRBJ1-5, with D unclear. Trimming left V 4 bases short and J 0 bases short, with 11 bases between. The CDR3 totals 15 residues. From germline, CDR1 is SGHRS and CDR2 YFSETQ. The DNA of the CDR3 is TGCGCCAGCAGCCCCGGGGTGTATAGCAATCAGCCCCAGCATTTT. This encodes CASSPGVYSNQPQHF. Full variable domain (outside the CDR3, taken from reference TRBV5-1 and TRBJ1-5): KAGVTQTPRYLIKTRGQQVTLSCSPISGHRSVSWYQQTPGQGLQFLFEYFSETQRNKGNFPGRFSGRQFSNSRSEMNVSTLELGDSALYLCASSPGVYSNQPQHFGDGTRLSIL.

V and J are TRBV6-5 and TRBJ2-3; 8 bases are a match to TRBD2. Germline CDR1 and CDR2: MNHEY and SVGAGI. The CDR3 length is 14 residues. V lost 10 bases, J lost 2 bases, and 8 bases stayed unmatched. The chain's CDR3 is CATKIGLATDTQYF. CDR3 coding DNA: TGTGCCACTAAAATCGGACTAGCCACAGATACGCAGTATTTT.

This chain uses TRBV14 with TRBJ2-1; D remains ambiguous. V lost 5 bases and J 10 bases, leaving 9 bases between the germline ends. This CDR3 has 11 residues. CDR1 and CDR2 (germline): SGHDN, FVKESK. CDR3 in amino acids: CASSSRLEQFF. Written as DNA, the CDR3 is TGTGCCAGCAGCTCCCGACTCGAGCAGTTCTTC.

A remark on this clone: Other DNA sequences in this sample translate to the same CDR3. The gene calls are TRBV6-4 and TRBJ1-6; TRBD1 is a possible D gene (6 bases). This CDR3 is built from 13 residues. The ends were cut back, 4 bases at V and 6 bases at J, with 7 bases in the middle. In germline, CDR1 is MRHNA, CDR2 SNTAGT. The CDR3 sequence: CASSGTVNSPLHF. The CDR3 nucleotides read TGTGCCAGCAGTGGGACAGTTAATTCACCCCTCCACTTT.

V and J are TRBV7-2 and TRBJ1-1, with D unresolved. CDR1 SGHTA and CDR2 FQGNSA come from the germline V gene. CDR3 length: 13 amino acids. V lost 1 base and J 4 bases, leaving 7 bases between the germline ends. The CDR3 DNA reads as TGTGCCAGCAGCTTAGGCAGGCCCACTGAAGCTTTCTTT. Encoded protein: CASSLGRPTEAFF. Supplemented by reference TRBV7-2 and TRBJ1-1, the full variable domain reads GAGVSQSPSNKVTEKGKDVELRCDPISGHTALYWYRQSLGQGLEFLIYFQGNSAPDKSGLPSDRFSAERTGGSVSTLTIQRTQQEDSAVYLCASSLGRPTEAFFGQGTRLTVV.

This chain joins TRBV6-6 and TRBJ1-6; 10 nucleotides align to TRBD1. CDR3 length equals 15 residues. Losses at the gene ends were 4 bases for V and 10 bases for J; bases not matched to a gene: 7. Germline V gene lookup returns CDR1 MNHNY and CDR2 SVGAGI (reference sequence). The CDR3 DNA reads TGTGCCAGCAGTTCGGGACAGGGGCTCGAATCACCCCTCCACTTT. As protein: CASSSGQGLESPLHF.

The chain couples TRBV10-3 to TRBJ1-6, with D tentatively TRBD1 (6 bases). Germline V CDR1 and CDR2: ENHRY, SYGVKD. V lost 4 bases, J lost 5 bases, and 18 bases lay in between. The CDR3 length is 17 residues. The CDR3 nucleotides read TGTGCCATCAGTGGAACAGGGAACGGAGCCGATAATTCACCCCTCCACTTT. This translates into CAISGTGNGADNSPLHF.

The chain joins TRBV7-2 to TRBJ1-6; D call uncertain. In germline, CDR1 is SGHTA, CDR2 FQGNSA. Trimming took 5 bases from V and 8 from J, leaving 10 bases between them. The length of the CDR3 is 13 residues. CDR3 coding DNA: TGTGCCAGCAGCCCTGAGGGTGATTCACCCCTCCACTTT. Encoded protein: CASSPEGDSPLHF.

This chain uses TRBV3-1 (or the pseudogene TRBV3-2) with TRBJ1-5, with 8 bases matching TRBD1. The CDR3 contains 16 residues. With 2 bases clipped from V and 1 base from J, the junction kept 4 bases outside the gene matches. Looked up from germline, CDR1 is LGHDT and CDR2 is YNNKEL (reference sequence). In DNA form, the CDR3 reads TGTGCCAGCAGCCAATCACAGGGGGGCAGCAATCAGCCCCAGCATTTT. The encoded protein is CASSQSQGGSNQPQHF.

This clone was counted a single time. The J gene is TRBJ1-2, the V gene TRBV21-1; TRBD1, the table's D call, lacks a check against the DNA. TRBV21-1 is noted as a pseudogene. CDR3 length equals 19 residues. The CDR3 loop is CASSKGGTGGKDSNYGYTF. CDR3 DNA sequence: TGTGCCAGCAGCAAAGGGGGTACAGGGGGAAAAGACTCTAACTATGGCTACACCTTC.

The J gene is TRBJ2-3, the V gene TRBV7-2; 7 nucleotides agree with TRBD1. This CDR3 has 16 amino acids. Germline CDR1 and CDR2: SGHTA and FQGNSA. Trimming removed 5 bases from V and 2 bases from J; junction bases left unmatched: 10. The DNA for the CDR3 is TGTGCCAGCAGCCCGGGACAGACCCACATCACAGATACGCAGTATTTT. Encoded protein: CASSPGQTHITDTQYF.

As concerns this clone: The identical CDR3 is also encoded by other nucleotide sequences in the sample. V and J are TRBV10-3 and TRBJ2-7; D not certain. In germline, CDR1 is ENHRY, CDR2 SYGVKD. V dropped 3 bases and J dropped 3 bases, with 6 bases sitting between them. The CDR3 contains 12 residues. CDR3: CAISEQSYEQYF. CDR3 nucleotide sequence: TGTGCCATCAGTGAACAGAGCTACGAGCAGTACTTC.

The chain is built from TRBV5-1 and TRBJ1-1; 10 nucleotides agree with TRBD1. J was trimmed by 5 bases and V by 1 base; bases with no gene match: 5. There are 15 residues in the CDR3. Per germline, CDR1 SGHRS and CDR2 YFSETQ. CDR3: CASSLKGTGDTEAFF. The CDR3 DNA reads TGCGCCAGCAGCTTGAAAGGGACAGGGGATACTGAAGCTTTCTTT.

The genes are TRBV7-3 and TRBJ1-5; D gene unclear. With 5 bases removed from V and 3 bases from J, the gap between germline ends came to 14 bases. Germline lookup yields CDR1 SGHTA and CDR2 FQGTGA. This CDR3 comprises 15 residues. Written as DNA, the CDR3 is TGTGCCAGCAGCAAACTAGATGGGTTCAATCAGCCCCAGCATTTT. Residues: CASSKLDGFNQPQHF. Combining the CDR3 with reference TRBV7-3 and TRBJ1-5 gives the whole variable domain GAGVSQTPSNKVTEKGKYVELRCDPISGHTALYWYRQSLGQGPEFLIYFQGTGAADDSGLPNDRFFAVRPEGSVSTLKIQRTERGDSAVYLCASSKLDGFNQPQHFGDGTRLSIL.

The chain links TRBV9 to TRBJ2-3, with TRBD2 matching 13 bases. The V segment lost 0 bases and the J segment 1 base; nucleotides outside the gene matches: 11. The CDR3 runs 20 residues. The germline CDR1 and CDR2 sequences are SGDLS and YYNGEE. CDR3 nucleotides: TGTGCCAGCAGCGTAGTCCCCACTAGCGGGGGGGCTCTACGCACAGATACGCAGTATTTT. Translated: CASSVVPTSGGALRTDTQYF.

The rearrangement links TRBV10-1 to TRBJ1-3, with 7 bases fitting TRBD1. This CDR3 contains 14 residues. Germline loops: CDR1 WNHNN, CDR2 SYGVQD (reference sequence). J lost 2 bases, V lost 6 bases, and 4 bases had no gene match. Written as DNA, the CDR3 is TGCGCCAGCAGGGTCGACAGGGCTGGAAACACCATATATTTT. It yields the protein CASRVDRAGNTIYF.

The chain uses TRBV2 and TRBJ1-5; D unresolved. Germline V lookup: CDR1 SNHLY, CDR2 FYNNEI. This CDR3 is 13 amino acids long. V was pared by 4 bases and J by 0 bases, with 4 bases between. CDR3 in amino acids: CASSADSNQPQHF. The CDR3 nucleotides are TGTGCCAGCAGTGCAGATAGCAATCAGCCCCAGCATTTT.

This sequence joins TRBV5-1 and TRBJ1-4, with 8 bases fitting TRBD1. The CDR3 contains 16 residues. Germline V lookup: CDR1 SGHRS, CDR2 YFSETQ. Trimming took 3 bases from V and 5 from J; bases not matched to a gene: 9. CDR3 sequence reads: CASSSLPQGVNEKLFF. In DNA form, the CDR3 reads TGCGCCAGCAGCTCCCTCCCACAGGGGGTAAATGAAAAACTGTTTTTT.

CDR3 region: CASSTRQGASETQYF. The CDR3, as DNA: TGTGCCAGCAGTACCCGACAGGGGGCATCAGAGACCCAGTACTTC. The chain couples TRBV25-1 to TRBJ2-5; 10 positions agree with TRBD1. The CDR3 is 15 amino acids. CDR1 and CDR2 from the germline V gene are MGHDK and SYGVNS. J was trimmed by 4 bases and V by 5 bases; bases with no gene match: 7.

At least ten counts were recorded for this clone. V and J are TRBV9 and TRBJ2-7, with 8 bases matching TRBD2. This CDR3 is 16 amino acids long. V trimming: 0 bases; J trimming: 0 bases; junction bases outside the gene matches: 5. Germline V lookup: CDR1 SGDLS, CDR2 YYNGEE. CDR3 residues: CASSVGSGADSYEQYF. DNA for the CDR3: TGTGCCAGCAGCGTAGGTAGCGGGGCCGACTCCTACGAGCAGTACTTC.

The gene calls are TRBV10-3 and TRBJ2-1, with 10 positions matching TRBD2. Germline V lookup: CDR1 ENHRY, CDR2 SYGVKD. V trimming: 4 bases; J trimming: 4 bases; junction bases outside the gene matches: 10. CDR3 length equals 17 residues. The CDR3 region is CAISGTQAGGMYNEQFF. The CDR3 bases are TGTGCCATCAGTGGAACCCAAGCGGGGGGGATGTACAATGAGCAGTTCTTC.

The V call is TRBV18, the J call TRBJ1-1, with 7 nucleotides matching TRBD1. The CDR3 covers 15 residues. Germline-derived CDR1 and CDR2 are KGHSH and LQKENI. J was trimmed by 4 bases and V by 1 base; bases with no gene match: 6. The DNA for the CDR3 is TGTGCCAGCTCACCACGACAGGGCCAGGGCACTGAAGCTTTCTTT. Its protein is CASSPRQGQGTEAFF.

V and J are TRBV7-2 and TRBJ1-4; maybe TRBD1 (5 bases). The CDR3 is made up of 16 amino acids. Trimming cost V 5 bases and J 1 base, with 14 bases left between them. In germline, CDR1 is SGHTA, CDR2 FQGNSA. The CDR3 coding sequence is TGTGCCAGCAGCCCCCGAACAGGTGGAACTAATGAAAAACTGTTTTTT. Protein product: CASSPRTGGTNEKLFF.

The sample holds many counts of this clone. CDR3 DNA sequence: TGTGCCAGCCGGACAGGGATGAATTCACCCCTCCACTTT. It translates to CASRTGMNSPLHF. This rearrangement joins TRBV28 to TRBJ1-6, with 8 bases lining up with TRBD1. The germline gives CDR1 MDHEN, CDR2 SYDVKM. Trimming cost V 8 bases and J 7 bases; bases outside gene matches: 4. This CDR3 has 13 residues.